The rows below give T cell receptor beta chains drawn from one sample of a study of T cells in Graves' hyperthyroidism and ophthalmopathy. In TCRdb, the multiplex PCR reads were re-called with MiXCR into one record per CDR3 protein. Of about 370,000 distinct CDR3 sequences detected, nearly 15% appear once; the ten largest clones hold roughly a fifth. Material: blood. These receptors were collected from a woman aged 55-70 years with Graves' ophthalmopathy. Both conserved end residues are part of each CDR3. A D gene is named only where the DNA matches it firmly. Size is omitted from some rows. Given values are once, few, many or a class for expanded clones.

D	V	size	J	DNA	CDR3
NA	TRBV5-8	NA	TRBJ1-5	TGTGCCAGCAGGGGGGGAGCTCAGCCCCAGCATTTT	CASRGGAQPQHF
NA	TRBV5-6	NA	TRBJ2-7	TGTGCCAGCAGCCCGACCCCCTGGTACGAGCAGTACTTC	CASSPTPWYEQYF
NA	TRBV28	many	TRBJ2-7	TGTGCCAGCAGTTTCGGGCAGGGGCCTACCTACGAGCAGTACTTC	CASSFGQGPTYEQYF
NA	TRBV3-1	many	TRBJ2-3	TGTGCCAGCAGCCAAGATATGGGCGGGACTAGCACAGATACGCAGTATTTT	CASSQDMGGTSTDTQYF
TRBD1	TRBV19	many	TRBJ2-5	TGTGCCAGTAGTCCCGGGACAGGGGGCGACGGGACCCAGTACTTC	CASSPGTGGDGTQYF
NA	TRBV5-1	few	TRBJ2-4	TGCGCCAGCAGCTCGGGACGACTTGCGGACATTCAGTACTTC	CASSSGRLADIQYF
NA	TRBV7-9	many	TRBJ1-6	TGTGCCAGCAGCCCCAGTCCCGAGCCTAATTCACCCCTCCACTTT	CASSPSPEPNSPLHF
NA	TRBV3-1	many	TRBJ1-4	TGTGCCAGCAGCCGGGACCGTAATGAAAAACTGTTTTTT	CASSRDRNEKLFF
NA	TRBV20-1	many	TRBJ1-2	TGCAGTGCTAGTCCAGGGCTCTACTATGGCTACACCTTC	CSASPGLYYGYTF
NA	TRBV14	NA	TRBJ2-5	TGTGCCAGCAGCCAATTACTGGGGGAGACCCAGTACTTC	CASSQLLGETQYF
NA	TRBV30	many	TRBJ2-1	TGTGCCTGGAGTCTAGCTTCTTCCTACAATGAGCAGTTCTTC	CAWSLASSYNEQFF
NA	TRBV5-1	many	TRBJ2-7	TGCGCCAGCAGCTTGGGACAGCTCTCCTACGAGCAGTACTTC	CASSLGQLSYEQYF
TRBD2	TRBV6-2/TRBV6-3	NA	TRBJ2-5	TGTGCCATCCCCGGGGCTAGCGGGTGCGGAGAGACCCAGTACTTC	CAIPGASGCGETQYF
NA	TRBV12-3/TRBV12-4	many	TRBJ2-2	TGTGCCAGCACTGCCACAGGGAACACCGGGGAGCTGTTTTTT	CASTATGNTGELFF
NA	TRBV20-1	NA	TRBJ2-6	TGCAGTGCCCGGAGGGTCAGTGGGGCCAACGTCCTGACTTTC	CSARRVSGANVLTF
NA	TRBV12-3/TRBV12-4	NA	TRBJ1-1	TGTGCCAGCATCTTAGCCCCAGGGTTTTTCACTGAAGCTTTCTTT	CASILAPGFFTEAFF
NA	TRBV9	NA	TRBJ2-2	TGTGCCAGCAGCGTCCGGGACACTTTCACCGGGGAGCTGTTTTTT	CASSVRDTFTGELFF
NA	TRBV9	few	TRBJ2-1	TGTGCCAGCAGCGAGTATTCCCTGTTCCCCGAGCAGTTCTTC	CASSEYSLFPEQFF
TRBD2	TRBV28	once	TRBJ2-7	TGTGCCAGCAGTTTTCGGCTAGCGGAACTGTCCTACGAGCAGTACTTC	CASSFRLAELSYEQYF
TRBD2	TRBV7-9	NA	TRBJ2-3	TGTGCCAGCAGCCCAAGACTAGCGCGAAAACGGGATACGCAGTATTTT	CASSPRLARKRDTQYF
TRBD2	TRBV19	few	TRBJ2-1	TGTGCCAACACAGCGGGAATGTCCTACAATGAGCAGTTCTTC	CANTAGMSYNEQFF
NA	TRBV19	many	TRBJ2-3	TGTGCCAGTAGCCCCAGGGGACATAGCACAGATACGCAGTATTTT	CASSPRGHSTDTQYF
NA	TRBV27	NA	TRBJ2-1	TGTGCCAGCAGTCCCCCCGGCGGGAACCCCTACAATGAGCAGTTCTTC	CASSPPGGNPYNEQFF
TRBD1	TRBV10-3	few	TRBJ2-5	TGTGCCATCAGTGACCGGGACAGGGGGGAAGAGACCCAGTACTTC	CAISDRDRGEETQYF
NA	TRBV20-1	NA	TRBJ2-2	TGCAGTGCCAGTCTTAACGGGGAGCTGTTTTTT	CSASLNGELFF
NA	TRBV28	NA	TRBJ1-4	TGTGCCAGCAGTTTAGAGCAGATAAACGAAAAACTGTTTTTT	CASSLEQINEKLFF
TRBD1	TRBV7-3	few	TRBJ2-7	TGTGCCGGCCGAGAGATCCCTTCGTCTTATTTTTCGACGGTTGGGGGGACAGGAGAATACGAGCAGTACTTC	CAGREIPSSYFSTVGGTGEYEQYF
TRBD1	TRBV6-2/TRBV6-3	few	TRBJ2-1	TGTGCCAGCAGTCGGGACAGGGATGCCTACAATGAGCAGTTCTTC	CASSRDRDAYNEQFF
TRBD2	TRBV5-1	NA	TRBJ2-2	TGCGCCAGCAGCCCCATAGCGGGAGTGAACACCGGGGAGCTGTTTTTT	CASSPIAGVNTGELFF
TRBD2	TRBV27	many	TRBJ2-7	TGTGCCAGCAGAACACTGTCAGCGGGAAGTGAGCAGTACTTC	CASRTLSAGSEQYF
NA	TRBV28	few	TRBJ1-6	TGTGCCAGCAGTTTAACCTCTGAAAATTCACCCCTCCACTTT	CASSLTSENSPLHF
NA	TRBV7-9	many	TRBJ1-5	TGTGCCAGCAGCTTAGAGGGGCCTGGCCAGCCCCAGCATTTT	CASSLEGPGQPQHF
TRBD2	TRBV14	few	TRBJ2-1	TGTGCCAGCAGCCGCTTTACCTCGGGACTAGCTGGCAATGAGCAGTTCTTC	CASSRFTSGLAGNEQFF
TRBD2	TRBV7-2	many	TRBJ2-1	TGTGCCAGCAGGCCTCCGGGACTAGCGGGTTTCGGTGAGCAGTTCTTC	CASRPPGLAGFGEQFF
NA	TRBV6-2/TRBV6-3	few	TRBJ2-5	TGTGCCAGCAGTTACTTTCCCGGGAGTGGAGAGACCCAGTACTTC	CASSYFPGSGETQYF
TRBD2	TRBV19	few	TRBJ2-1	TGTGCCAGTAGTATAGGACTAGCGGGAGTCGATGAGCAGTTCTTC	CASSIGLAGVDEQFF
TRBD2	TRBV9	NA	TRBJ2-1	TGTGCCAGCAGCCTAGGGATCCTAGCGGGAGAATACAATGAGCAGTTCTTC	CASSLGILAGEYNEQFF
TRBD2	TRBV11-2	once	TRBJ2-1	TGTGCCAGCAGCATTGGACTAGCGGGCTCCTACAATGAGCAGTTCTTC	CASSIGLAGSYNEQFF
NA	TRBV6-5	many	TRBJ2-7	TGTGCCAGCAGTTACTCGAGTAGCAGCACCGAGCAGTACTTC	CASSYSSSSTEQYF
TRBD2	TRBV28	NA	TRBJ2-1	TGTGCCAGCAGTATCCCCACCTATAGCGGGGGCAGCGAAGGGTCCTACGATGAGCAGTTCTTC	CASSIPTYSGGSEGSYDEQFF
NA	TRBV30	many	TRBJ1-4	TGTGCCTGGAGTGTACTGGGGGAAAAACTGTTTTTT	CAWSVLGEKLFF
TRBD1	TRBV5-1	NA	TRBJ2-1	TGCGCCAGCAGGGCGCCTGGACAGGCTAGAGATGAGCAGTTCTTC	CASRAPGQARDEQFF
NA	TRBV7-9	many	TRBJ2-7	TGTGCCAGCAGCTGGGGCCTCGACGAGCAGTACTTC	CASSWGLDEQYF
NA	TRBV4-1	NA	TRBJ2-6	TGCGCCAGCAGCCAAGCCTCCTGGGGAGGGGCCAACGTCCTGACTTTC	CASSQASWGGANVLTF
TRBD1	TRBV28	many	TRBJ1-5	TGTGCCGGGTCAGGACAGGGCGTGGGTCAGCCCCAGCATTTT	CAGSGQGVGQPQHF
NA	TRBV29-1	many	TRBJ2-1	TGCAGCGTTGAAAGATCGGGGGTTCAGGTCTTCAATGAGCAGTTCTTC	CSVERSGVQVFNEQFF
TRBD1	TRBV15	many	TRBJ1-4	TGTGCCACCAGCACAGGGACAGGGGGCGAAAAACTGTTTTTT	CATSTGTGGEKLFF
NA	TRBV3-1	many	TRBJ1-2	TGTGCCAGCAGCCCTGACGGGGGGGCGGGGGGCTACACCTTC	CASSPDGGAGGYTF
NA	TRBV29-1	NA	TRBJ2-1	TGCAGCGTTGAAGCGGACTACAATGAGCAGTTCTTC	CSVEADYNEQFF
TRBD1	TRBV29-1	many	TRBJ1-1	TGCAGCGTGCGGACAGGAGAGAACACTGAAGCTTTCTTT	CSVRTGENTEAFF
NA	TRBV20-1	NA	TRBJ2-1	TGCAGTGCTATGGGGTCGCCGGGGCACAATGAGCAGTTCTTC	CSAMGSPGHNEQFF
NA	TRBV6-2/TRBV6-3	NA	TRBJ2-1	TGTGCCAGCACCCCGTGGGTGGAGAGGGGCTACAATGAGCAGTTCTTC	CASTPWVERGYNEQFF
NA	TRBV3-1	many	TRBJ1-4	TGTGCCAGCAGCGCATTTGCAACTAATGAAAAACTGTTTTTT	CASSAFATNEKLFF